Sequencing of this T cell receptor beta chain was carried out in a study of a mutant IDH1 vaccine in newly diagnosed glioma. Clones were sequenced by immunoSEQ multiplex PCR, and TCRdb holds only the in-frame ones, with some missing. The sample records about 62,000 clones, approximately 89% being singletons. The V and J ends lost 2 bases and 3 bases respectively, with 21 bases between them. Germline CDR1 and CDR2: MNHNS and SASEGT. The CDR3 covers 18 residues. As for this clone: The antigen remains undetermined.

Time point denoted: week 11, during vaccination. Every vaccination contained 300 ug of the mutant IDH1 20-mer peptide and was paired with topical imiquimod. The receptor comes from a man aged 35 to 55 with glioma. The sample consisted of PBMCs, taken from a glioma patient whose treatment included an IDH1 peptide vaccine. The V call is TRBV6-1, the J call TRBJ2-3, with a weak D call TRBD2 (7 bases). Written as DNA, the CDR3 is TGTGCCAGCAGTGAACGGGGGGCGGCGCGGAGGGAGACAGATACGCAGTATTTT. Translation gives CASSERGAARRETDTQYF.